The rows below give T cell receptor beta chains drawn from one sample of a study of CD8 T cells in ankylosing spondylitis. TCRdb reanalysed the 5' RACE reads using MiXCR and keeps one entry per CDR3 protein. The sample lists around 100,000 distinct CDR3 sequences, nearly 25% occurring once. The sequenced material came from synovial fluid, either unsorted or a sorted T cell fraction (not recorded which). These receptor sequences come from a male donor with ankylosing spondylitis. CDR3s include the opening cysteine and the closing phenylalanine or tryptophan. D genes are given only for firm matches. Where a row states a size, it is once, few, many or the class of an expanded clone; other rows omit it.

TRBD1 | TRBJ2-2 | - | TRBV5-6 | TGTGCCAGCAGCTTTGGGACAGGGTCGAACACCGGGGAGCTGTTTTTT | CASSFGTGSNTGELFF
- | TRBJ1-2 | - | TRBV7-2 | TGTGCCAGCAGCCCGGGACACCGAAACTATGGCTACACCTTC | CASSPGHRNYGYTF
- | TRBJ1-2 | - | TRBV15 | TGTGCCACCACCCGGCCGGGGGCGCGTGGCTACACCTTC | CATTRPGARGYTF
TRBD2 | TRBJ2-7 | - | TRBV5-1 | TGCGCCAGCAGCCTTGGGGGTAGCGGGAGTTTAGACGAGCAGTACTTC | CASSLGGSGSLDEQYF
- | TRBJ1-5 | many | TRBV2 | TGTGCCAGCAAGGACAGTCGCAATCAGCCCCAGCATTTT | CASKDSRNQPQHF
- | TRBJ2-3 | - | TRBV11-2 | TGTGCCAGCAGCGCCTTGAGGGTCGCTAGCACAGATACGCAGTATTTT | CASSALRVASTDTQYF
- | TRBJ2-1 | - | TRBV5-1 | TGCGCCAGCAGCCCCCGCGGGGACAATGAGCAGTTCTTC | CASSPRGDNEQFF
TRBD2 | TRBJ2-1 | few | TRBV7-2 | TGTCTGGCGGGAGAGGACGGGAGTTCCTACAATGAGCAGTTCTTC | CLAGEDGSSYNEQFF
- | TRBJ1-1 | many | TRBV29-1 | TGCAGCGTTGCAGCAGGGTGGGGGATGAACACTGAAGCTTTCTTT | CSVAAGWGMNTEAFF
- | TRBJ2-1 | - | TRBV11-1 | TGTGCCAGCAGCTTACCCGGTAGGGATGAGCAGTTCTTC | CASSLPGRDEQFF
TRBD1 | TRBJ1-4 | many | TRBV6-1 | TGTGCCAGCAGCCACGGCGGCGGCCAGGGGGAGGATGAAAAACTGTTTTTT | CASSHGGGQGEDEKLFF
- | TRBJ2-2 | - | TRBV7-2 | TGTGCCAGCACCACCAAGGCAGACCCCACCGGGGAGCTGTTTTTT | CASTTKADPTGELFF
- | TRBJ1-2 | many | TRBV7-2 | TGTGCCAGCAGCTTTGTGCCGGGCCCCCAGGGCGGTGGCTACACCTTC | CASSFVPGPQGGGYTF
- | TRBJ2-7 | few | TRBV19 | TGTGCCAGTAACCAGGGGTCTTTCTCCGAGCAGTACTTC | CASNQGSFSEQYF
- | TRBJ1-4 | - | TRBV3-1 | TGTGCCAGCAGCCTTACATGGGGCACTAATGAAAAACTGTTTTTT | CASSLTWGTNEKLFF
TRBD1 | TRBJ1-2 | few | TRBV4-1 | TGCGCCAGCAGCCAAGAAGGGCGACAGGGGTATGGCTACACCTTC | CASSQEGRQGYGYTF
TRBD2 | TRBJ2-1 | many | TRBV2 | TGTGCCAGCAGTGCAGTCGGGGCGGGAGATAACAATGAGCAGTTCTTC | CASSAVGAGDNNEQFF
- | TRBJ2-1 | - | TRBV3-1 | TGTGCCAGCAGCCAAGACGGCGGGCCAGACAATGAGCAGTTCTTC | CASSQDGGPDNEQFF